This T cell receptor beta chain was sequenced for a study of radiotherapy plus CTLA-4 blockade in lung cancer. On the study more broadly: Objective responses were seen in 15% to 20% of patients, disease control in approximately 30%.

Clones were sequenced by immunoSEQ multiplex PCR, and TCRdb holds only the in-frame ones, with some missing. The table includes about 120,000 clones, approximately 84% detected once. The V gene's germline CDR1 is SGHNT and CDR2 YYREEE (reference sequence). V was cut by 1 base and J by 1 base, with 11 bases left in between. This CDR3 is 16 amino acids long. This chain uses TRBV5-4 with TRBJ2-2; D is perhaps TRBD1 (5 bases). Specimen: peripheral blood, collected from a patient treated with radiotherapy plus ipilimumab. The sequence came from a human donor with non-small cell lung cancer who had a partial response to radiotherapy plus ipilimumab. DNA for the CDR3: TGTGCCAGCAGCTTGCGTCCAGGGAAGAACACCGGGGAGCTGTTTTTT. Its translation: CASSLRPGKNTGELFF.